This T cell receptor (beta chain) was sequenced during a study of glioma-infiltrating T cells. Using RNA template, CDR3s of TCR alpha and beta were amplified with iRepertoire arm-PCR. TCRdb re-derived calls from the multiplex PCR reads in MiXCR, one entry per CDR3 protein. The sample holds fewer than 500,000 distinct CDR3 sequences, 41% seen once. This clonotype has more than one count but fewer than ten. Germline V lookup: CDR1 MGHRA, CDR2 YSYEKL. V gave up 1 base and J gave up 4 bases, with 18 bases separating them. The CDR3 sequence is 17 residues long. The chain recombines TRBV4-1 with TRBJ2-3; D perhaps matches TRBD2 (6 bases). The sample taken for sequencing was glioma tissue, nonneoplastic brain tissue, or PBMCs (not recorded which). The TCR sequence derives from a human donor with low-grade glioma or glioblastoma, undergoing nonglioma brain surgery, or in good health (not recorded which). The CDR3 sequence: CASSQGRLVLSADTQYF. CDR3 DNA sequence: TGCGCCAGCAGCCAAGGCCGACTAGTTCTCTCGGCAGATACGCAGTATTTT.